This TCR beta chain emerged from a study of shared clonotypes between healthy human individuals. On this clone itself: What it recognizes is unknown.

TCRdb's table, derived via immunoSEQ multiplex PCR, lists solely in-frame clones and lacks some. The data show millions of clones, 85% to 95% seen once. Study-wide points: Memory subsets generally showed lower estimated richness than naive subsets. Even with large depth, rarefaction showed that sorted-subset sequencing was incomplete. Some clonotypes were shared by all four sorted-subset donors, while others were not shared. The non-shared ones had lower generation probabilities than the shared ones.

This CDR3 comprises 16 residues. Germline V gene sequence: CDR1 ENHRY, CDR2 SYGVKD. Unmatched junction bases numbered 14, after V lost 6 bases and J lost 8 bases. CD45RO-negative CD8 cells positively selected for CCR7 made up the naive population, which excluded terminally differentiated effector memory CD45RA+ cells. The rearrangement uses TRBV10-3 and TRBJ2-1; 9 positions agree with TRBD2. The TCR comes from a young man in good health. Some clones in this sample may be carry-over from other donors' samples. The sequenced sample was naive CD8+ T cells from PBMCs. The CDR3 reads CAISAPSAGGQHEQFF. Here the CDR3 DNA reads TGTGCCATCAGCGCTCCCTCGGCGGGAGGGCAGCATGAGCAGTTCTTC.